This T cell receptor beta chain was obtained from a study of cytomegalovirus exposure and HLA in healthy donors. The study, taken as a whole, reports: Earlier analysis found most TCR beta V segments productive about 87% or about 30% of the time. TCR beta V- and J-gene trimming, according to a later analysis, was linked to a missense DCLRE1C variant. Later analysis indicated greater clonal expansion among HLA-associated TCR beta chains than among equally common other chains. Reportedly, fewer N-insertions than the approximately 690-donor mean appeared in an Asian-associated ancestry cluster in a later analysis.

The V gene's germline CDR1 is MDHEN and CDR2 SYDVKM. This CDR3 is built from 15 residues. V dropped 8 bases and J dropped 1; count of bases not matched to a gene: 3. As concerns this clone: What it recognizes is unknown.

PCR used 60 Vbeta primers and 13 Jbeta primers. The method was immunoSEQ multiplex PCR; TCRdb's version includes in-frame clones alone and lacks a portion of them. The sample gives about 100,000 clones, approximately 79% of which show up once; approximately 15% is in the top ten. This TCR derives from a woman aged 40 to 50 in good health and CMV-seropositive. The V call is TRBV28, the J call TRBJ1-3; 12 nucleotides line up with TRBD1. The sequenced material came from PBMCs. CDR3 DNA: TGTGCCAGCGGGGACAGGGGGCTATCTGGAAACACCATATATTTT. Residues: CASGDRGLSGNTIYF. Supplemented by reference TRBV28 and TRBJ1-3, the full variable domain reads DVKVTQSSRYLVKRTGEKVFLECVQDMDHENMFWYRQDPGLGLRLIYFSYDVKMKEKGDIPEGYSVSREKKERFSLILESASTNQTSMYLCASGDRGLSGNTIYFGEGSWLTVV.